These T cell receptor beta chains were read from a single sample in a study of cytomegalovirus exposure and HLA in healthy donors. The repertoire was sequenced with immunoSEQ multiplex PCR; TCRdb's copy has only in-frame clones and lacks some. The sample holds 150,000 to 200,000 clones, around 80% seen once. Sequences were obtained from PBMCs. The origin of the receptors is a woman between 40 and 55 years old in good health and CMV-seropositive. Each CDR3 is given with its conserved first and last residue. D genes are given only for firm matches. Not all rows give a size; the values are once, few, many and, for expanded clones, a class.

.	TRBV13	TRBD1	15	TRBJ1-1	TGTGCCAGCAGCCTAACAGGGGCGAGGGACACTGAAGCTTTCTTT	CASSLTGARDTEAFF
.	TRBV28	TRBD1	14	TRBJ1-1	TGTGCCAGCAGTTTAAGACAGGGACGTACTGAAGCTTTCTTT	CASSLRQGRTEAFF
.	TRBV7-3	TRBD2	13	TRBJ2-1	TGTGCCAGCAGCTTAAGGCGGGAGAATGAGCAGTTCTTC	CASSLRRENEQFF
.	TRBV6-6	TRBD1	13	TRBJ2-7	TGTGCCAGCAGTCAGGACAGGGTCAACGAGCAGTACTTC	CASSQDRVNEQYF
once	TRBV21-1	.	16	TRBJ2-2	TGTGCCAGCAGAAGCCCAAGACAGGAGAACACCGGGGAGCTGTTTTTT	CASRSPRQENTGELFF
.	TRBV28	TRBD2	15	TRBJ2-1	TGTGCCAGCAGGCCAACTAGCGGGAGGGTCAATGAGCAGTTCTTC	CASRPTSGRVNEQFF
.	TRBV20-1	.	10	TRBJ2-7	TGCAGTGCTGAGAGGTACGAGCAGTACTTC	CSAERYEQYF
few	TRBV7-9	TRBD1	17	TRBJ1-4	TGTGCCAGCAGCCCCAGGGACAGGGGTGGTGCTAATGAAAAACTGTTTTTT	CASSPRDRGGANEKLFF
.	TRBV7-6	.	17	TRBJ2-7	TGTGCCAGCAGCTTAGGGGGTGTAGCGGCCAACTCCTACGAGCAGTACTTC	CASSLGGVAANSYEQYF
.	TRBV28	TRBD1	16	TRBJ1-5	TGTGCCACACGGGACAGGATTCGGTATAGCAATCAGCCCCAGCATTTT	CATRDRIRYSNQPQHF
.	TRBV5-1	TRBD1	15	TRBJ1-1	TGCGCCAGCAGCCTACGGACAGGCTCGAACACTGAAGCTTTCTTT	CASSLRTGSNTEAFF
.	TRBV19	TRBD1	14	TRBJ2-7	TGTGCCAGTAGTATAGGGACAGGGAGATACGAGCAGTACTTC	CASSIGTGRYEQYF
few	TRBV2	.	12	TRBJ2-3	TGTGCCAGCAGTGTTTCGGGGTATTTTTCGTCCTTT	CASSVSGYFSSF
.	TRBV19	TRBD1	17	TRBJ2-7	TGTGCCAGTAGTCTCACAACTCCGGGACAGGGAGGGTACGAGCAGTACTTC	CASSLTTPGQGGYEQYF
many	TRBV19	TRBD2	16	TRBJ2-7	TGTGCCAGTAGTAATAGCGGGATCTCCCCCGGGTACGAGCAGTACTTC	CASSNSGISPGYEQYF
.	TRBV5-1	.	14	TRBJ2-1	TGCGCCAGCAGCTTGGCCGACCAATCGGGTGAGCAGTTCTTC	CASSLADQSGEQFF
.	TRBV4-2	TRBD1	15	TRBJ1-6	TGTGCCAGCAGCCACCGCCGGGACAGCAATTCACCCCTCCACTTT	CASSHRRDSNSPLHF
few	TRBV6-5	.	15	TRBJ2-1	TGTGCCAGCAGCCCTGACTTCGATTACTACAATGAGCAGTTCTTC	CASSPDFDYYNEQFF
.	TRBV28	.	13	TRBJ2-2	TGTGCCAGCAGCACGCACCCGAGCGGGGAGCTGTTTTTT	CASSTHPSGELFF
.	TRBV27	TRBD1	15	TRBJ1-2	TGTGCCAGCAGTCATAGGGACAGACTATCCTATGGCTACACCTTC	CASSHRDRLSYGYTF
.	TRBV7-3	.	15	TRBJ2-1	TGTGCCAGCAGCCCCCCCGGGACTGCATACAATGAGCAGTTCTTC	CASSPPGTAYNEQFF
.	TRBV7-3	.	13	TRBJ1-1	TGTGCCAGCAGCTCAAGACAGAACACTGAAGCTTTCTTT	CASSSRQNTEAFF
.	TRBV7-2	TRBD2	16	TRBJ2-1	TGTGCCAGCAGCCCCTACCTAGCGGGAGCCAACAATGAGCAGTTCTTC	CASSPYLAGANNEQFF
.	TRBV29-1	TRBD2	18	TRBJ2-3	TGCAGCGTTGAGGGCGGGGGGCCCGTCCCCCTTGCCACAGATACGCAGTATTTT	CSVEGGGPVPLATDTQYF
.	TRBV7-8	TRBD2	15	TRBJ2-1	TGTGCCAGCAGCGTAGCGGGAGGGCCTATGAGTGGGCAGTTCTTC	CASSVAGGPMSGQFF
.	TRBV7-3	.	17	TRBJ1-1	TGTGCCAGCAGCTTAATGCCTGGACAGCTCATGAACACTGAAGCTTTCTTT	CASSLMPGQLMNTEAFF
.	TRBV4-2	TRBD1	16	TRBJ2-1	TGTGCCAGCAGCCAGACCCGGGACAGGGGGCGCGATGAGCAGTTCTTC	CASSQTRDRGRDEQFF
once	TRBV11-2	.	16	TRBJ1-1	TGTGCCAGCAGCTACAGATTAGGACTGGGGAACACTGAAGCTTTCTTT	CASSYRLGLGNTEAFF
.	TRBV28	TRBD1	14	TRBJ2-3	TGTGCCAGCAGGTGGACAGGGGCCACAGATACGCAGTATTTT	CASRWTGATDTQYF
.	TRBV7-2	.	15	TRBJ2-3	TGTGCCAGCACCCTCTCGGGTAGCGGCACAGATACGCAGTATTTT	CASTLSGSGTDTQYF
.	TRBV25-1	.	15	TRBJ2-7	TGTGCCAGCAGCGGATTCGAGCCAGGGTCGACCGAGCAGTACTTC	CASSGFEPGSTEQYF
.	TRBV7-9	.	15	TRBJ2-2	TGTGCCAGCAGCGATGTCGCGGGGTGGACCGGGGAGCTGTTTTTT	CASSDVAGWTGELFF
.	TRBV7-3	TRBD2	14	TRBJ2-1	TGTGCCAGCAGCGAACTAGCGGGAGAGAGTGAGCAGTTCTTC	CASSELAGESEQFF
.	TRBV28	TRBD2	12	TRBJ2-7	TGTGCCAGCAGTACCCGGACTAGCGAGCAGTACTTC	CASSTRTSEQYF
few	TRBV4-1	TRBD1	17	TRBJ2-7	TGCGCCAGCAGCCAAGGTTTCCCGGGACAGGTCCTCTACGAGCAGTACTTC	CASSQGFPGQVLYEQYF
many	TRBV6-6	.	14	TRBJ1-2	TGTGCCAGCAGTTACCGGACAGCGTCCTATGGCTACACCTTC	CASSYRTASYGYTF
few	TRBV28	TRBD1	14	TRBJ2-4	TGTGCCAGCAGTCTACAGGGGGCCAAAAACATTCAGTACTTC	CASSLQGAKNIQYF
.	TRBV6-5	TRBD1	14	TRBJ2-7	TGTGCCAGCAGTTACTCGACAGGGGCCCACGAGCAGTACTTC	CASSYSTGAHEQYF
.	TRBV7-2	.	13	TRBJ2-2	TGTGCCAGCAGCTCCGAGCGAATCGGGGAGCTGTTTTTT	CASSSERIGELFF
.	TRBV11-2	TRBD1	18	TRBJ2-7	TGTGCCAGCAGCTCCGAGGACAGGGACCCCCACGGGGCCTACGAGCAGTACTTC	CASSSEDRDPHGAYEQYF
.	TRBV7-3	TRBD2	15	TRBJ2-1	TGTGCCAGCAGCGAAAGCGGGAGGGCTTCCAATGAGCAGTTCTTC	CASSESGRASNEQFF
.	TRBV14	.	14	TRBJ2-7	TGTGCCAGCAGCCGCCAGGTGGGCTCCTACGAGCAGTACTTC	CASSRQVGSYEQYF